One and the same sample provided the 13 T cell receptor beta chains below, sequenced in a study of blood T cell repertoires in COVID-19. The protocol was immunoSEQ multiplex PCR, while the TCRdb copy is restricted to in-frame clones and leaves out a portion. Of around 480,000 clones listed, roughly 88% are singletons. The sequenced material came from peripheral blood. These receptors were taken from a woman aged 45-65 years with COVID-19, enrolled during active disease.

The chain carries TRBV14 and TRBJ1-1; D is unresolved. Germline V gives CDR1 SGHDN, CDR2 FVKESK. The CDR3 contains 14 residues. V lost 1 base and J lost 4, with 10 bases in between. CDR3 DNA: TGTGCCAGCAGCCAAGGACACGGTAGCACTGAAGCTTTCTTT. It yields the protein CASSQGHGSTEAFF.

V gene TRBV28 combines with J gene TRBJ1-3, with D possibly being TRBD1 (5 bases). The germline V gene has CDR1 MDHEN and CDR2 SYDVKM. The CDR3 covers 16 residues. V was clipped by 4 bases and J by 1 base, with 14 bases between them. CDR3 nucleotides: TGTGCCAGCAGTTCGGAGGGGCTCCATTCTGGAAACACCATATATTTT. Encoded protein: CASSSEGLHSGNTIYF.

The rearrangement uses TRBV5-8 and TRBJ1-2; maybe TRBD1 (5 bases). Germline CDR1 SGHTS, CDR2 YDEGEE. The CDR3 runs 15 residues. Trimming stripped 4 bases from V and 0 bases from J, with 13 bases between. The CDR3 bases are TGTGCCAGCAGCGAGACAGTATTTTCTAACTATGGCTACACCTTC. As protein: CASSETVFSNYGYTF.

The V and J genes are TRBV2 and TRBJ2-5; TRBD2 matches 15 bases. Germline CDR1 is SNHLY and CDR2 is FYNNEI. V lost 3 bases and J lost 2; bases outside the gene matches: 10. This CDR3 region has 19 residues. CDR3 in amino acids: CASSDFGLAGGPGQETQYF. The CDR3 DNA sequence: TGTGCCAGCAGTGATTTCGGACTAGCGGGGGGGCCGGGACAAGAGACCCAGTACTTC.

As for this clone: The identical CDR3 is also encoded by other nucleotide sequences in the sample. The chain links TRBV5-1 to TRBJ2-6, with D possibly being TRBD2 (5 bases). CDR3 length: 16 residues. Trimming removed 0 bases from V and 0 bases from J, with 7 bases in between. Germline-derived CDR1 and CDR2 are SGHRS and YFSETQ. In DNA, the CDR3 is TGCGCCAGCAGCTTGGGCGGGTCCTCTGGGGCCAACGTCCTGACTTTC. Residues: CASSLGGSSGANVLTF.

V usage is TRBV7-9 and J usage is TRBJ2-7; 7 positions agree with TRBD1. This CDR3 region has 14 residues. Germline V CDR1 and CDR2: SEHNR, FQNEAQ (reference sequence). V gave up 5 bases and J gave up 6 bases; unmatched junction bases: 10. As DNA, the CDR3 is TGTGCCAGCAGCCTAGGCACAGGGGTCGTCGAGCAGTACTTC. Its translation: CASSLGTGVVEQYF.

The chain is built from TRBV5-4 and TRBJ2-2, with 16 nucleotides matching TRBD2. This CDR3 contains 16 residues. The germline CDR1 and CDR2 sequences are SGHNT and YYREEE (reference sequence). Trimming at V came to 3 bases and at J to 5 bases, leaving 1 base not matched to a gene. The CDR3, as DNA: TGTGCCAGCAGCTCGGGACTAGCGGGGGGGACCGGGGAGCTGTTTTTT. Translated: CASSSGLAGGTGELFF.

The chain joins TRBV1 to TRBJ2-3; the listed D gene, TRBD2, was not tested against the DNA. TRBV1 is a pseudogene segment. The length of the CDR3 is 16 residues. Written as DNA, the CDR3 is TGCACCAGCAGCCAGAGGGTAGCACTTAAGGCAGATACGCAGTATTTT. Encoded protein: CTSSQRVALKADTQYF.

This chain joins TRBV28 and TRBJ2-1; TRBD2 agrees at 8 bases. The length of the CDR3 is 15 residues. Germline assignment: CDR1 MDHEN and CDR2 SYDVKM. With 4 bases clipped from V and 5 bases from J, the junction kept 7 bases outside the gene matches. Here the CDR3 reads CASSSGGAKNNEQFF. For the CDR3, the DNA is TGTGCCAGCAGTTCCGGGGGGGCGAAAAACAATGAGCAGTTCTTC.

The chain links TRBV18 to TRBJ1-1; tentative D call: TRBD1 (5 bases). Germline-derived CDR1 and CDR2 are KGHSH and LQKENI. The CDR3 has 14 amino acids. V shed 6 bases and J shed 2 bases, with 13 bases lying between them. This chain's CDR3 is CASSERGLNTEAFF. The CDR3 DNA reads as TGTGCCAGCTCCGAAAGGGGCCTTAACACTGAAGCTTTCTTT.

The V gene is TRBV6-5, the J gene TRBJ2-7; 7 nucleotides line up with TRBD1. The CDR3 consists of 15 residues. V lost 4 bases to trimming and J lost 2 bases; unmatched junction nucleotides: 8. From germline, CDR1 is MNHEY and CDR2 SVGAGI. The CDR3 nucleotides are TGTGCCAGCAGTTTAACCGGGACAGATACCTACGAGCAGTACTTC. As protein: CASSLTGTDTYEQYF.

The chain joins TRBV6-5 to TRBJ1-1; TRBD1 is a possible D gene (6 bases). Germline V CDR1 and CDR2: MNHEY, SVGAGI. The CDR3 length is 15 residues. V was clipped by 2 bases and J by 2 bases, with 12 bases between them. The CDR3 region has the DNA TGTGCCAGCAGTTACCCGACAGGAAGAAACACTGAAGCTTTCTTT. This sequence encodes CASSYPTGRNTEAFF.

The chain has TRBV4-2 and TRBJ2-7, with 9 bases aligning to TRBD2. V lost 0 bases to trimming and J lost 2 bases; unmatched junction nucleotides: 5. CDR1 is LGHNA, CDR2 YNFKEQ, per germline. The CDR3 length is 16 residues. CDR3 sequence (DNA): TGTGCCAGCAGCCAAGATCTCAGCGGGGGGCCCTACGAGCAGTACTTC. Its protein is CASSQDLSGGPYEQYF.